Listed here are 30 T cell receptor beta chains from one sample, sequenced in a study of OX40 agonist ivuxolimab in advanced cancers. Clones were read by immunoSEQ multiplex PCR, and TCRdb kept only the in-frame ones, dropping some. The table shows about 20,000 clones, with around 86% occurring only once. This sample comprised CD4+ or CD8+ T cells sorted from blood, obtained in a trial of the OX40 agonist ivuxolimab. The receptors were gathered from an adult with an advanced solid tumor such as melanoma, head and neck, liver or kidney cancer.

The chain is built from TRBV29-1 and TRBJ1-5, with D uncertain. Germline lookup yields CDR1 SQVTM and CDR2 ANQGSEA. The CDR3 runs 13 residues. The germline V and J ends were trimmed by 4 bases and 1 base, with 8 bases remaining between them. The CDR3 protein is CSVVDKSNQPQHF. The DNA for the CDR3 is TGCAGCGTTGTAGATAAGAGCAATCAGCCCCAGCATTTT.

This CDR3 is CASSLGSGGAKNIQYF. Written as DNA, the CDR3 is TGTGCCAGCAGCTTGGGTAGCGGGGGGGCCAAAAACATTCAGTACTTC. The chain recombines TRBV5-4 with TRBJ2-4; 10 bases fit TRBD2. The V gene end was trimmed by 0 bases and the J gene end by 1 base; junction bases not matched to a gene: 1. The CDR3 totals 16 residues. CDR1 and CDR2 from the germline V gene are SGHNT and YYREEE (reference sequence).

This rearrangement joins TRBV14 to TRBJ2-5, with TRBD2 identical over 7 bases. Matching the DNA end better, TRBJ2-7 makes the J call doubtful. The V gene's germline CDR1 is SGHDN and CDR2 FVKESK. The CDR3 is 15 residues long. In nucleotides, the CDR3 is TGTGCCAGCAGCCAGGGAGGGATGCCCTCCTACGAGCAGTACTTC. Protein sequence: CASSQGGMPSYEQYF.

This chain uses TRBV5-6 with TRBJ2-7; D not resolved. The V gene's germline CDR1 is SGHDT and CDR2 YYEEEE. The CDR3 is made up of 11 amino acids. V lost 0 bases to trimming and J lost 5 bases, with 3 bases between them. CDR3 coding DNA: TGTGCCAGCAGCTTGGCCCACGAGCAGTACTTC. Translating it yields CASSLAHEQYF.

The genes are TRBV7-8 and TRBJ2-5; TRBD1 aligns across 7 bases. With 6 bases clipped from V and 5 bases from J, the junction kept 9 bases outside the gene matches. This CDR3 has 14 residues. Germline V gene data show CDR1 as SGHVS and CDR2 as FQNEAQ. In DNA, the CDR3 is TGTGCCAGCAGTCCGGGACAGATGGGGGAGACCCAGTACTTC. It is translated as CASSPGQMGETQYF.

The J gene is TRBJ2-7, the V gene TRBV7-8, with TRBD2 matching over 12 bases. The CDR3 spans 19 residues. Germline-derived CDR1 and CDR2 are SGHVS and FQNEAQ. Trimming took 0 bases from V and 2 from J; bases not matched to a gene: 11. CDR3 residues: CASSLAIATSGRQPYEQYF. The CDR3 DNA follows: TGTGCCAGCAGCTTAGCGATCGCTACTAGCGGGAGGCAACCCTACGAGCAGTACTTC.

This chain joins TRBV4-1 and TRBJ2-7; 16 positions agree with TRBD2. The CDR3 extends over 16 amino acids. The V gene end was trimmed by 4 bases and the J gene end by 5 bases; junction bases not matched to a gene: 5. The germline V gene has CDR1 MGHRA and CDR2 YSYEKL. The CDR3 coding sequence is TGCGCCAGCAGCCCTAGGGGACTAGCGGGAGGGAACGAGCAGTACTTC. This sequence encodes CASSPRGLAGGNEQYF.

This chain uses TRBV12-5 with TRBJ1-3; the D is unclear. Germline V lookup: CDR1 LGHNT, CDR2 FRNRAP. The CDR3 spans 16 residues. Trimming pared 5 bases from V and 0 bases from J, leaving 14 bases between. The CDR3 DNA reads TGTGCTAGTGGTCCACCATTCGTGGGCTCTGGAAACACCATATATTTT. Protein product: CASGPPFVGSGNTIYF. Looking up the rest from reference TRBV12-5 and TRBJ1-3 gives the full variable domain: DARVTQTPRHKVTEMGQEVTMRCQPILGHNTVFWYRQTMMQGLELLAYFRNRAPLDDSGMPKDRFSAEMPDATLATLKIQPSEPRDSAVYFCASGPPFVGSGNTIYFGEGSWLTVV.

This clone was picked up one time. This chain links TRBV9 with TRBJ2-6; D is undetermined. This CDR3 spans 15 amino acids. Germline CDR1 SGDLS, CDR2 YYNGEE. Trimming left V 1 base short and J 4 bases short, with 9 bases between. The CDR3 DNA sequence: TGTGCCAGCAGCGTACACCGATTGGGGGCCAACGTCCTGACTTTC. Protein sequence: CASSVHRLGANVLTF.

CDR3 nucleotides: TGTGCCAGTAGCTGGACAGGGCGTAACACCGGGGAGCTGTTTTTT. Translated: CASSWTGRNTGELFF. The rearrangement links TRBV19 to TRBJ2-2; TRBD1 agrees at 8 bases. The CDR3 is made up of 15 amino acids. In germline, CDR1 is LNHDA, CDR2 SQIVND (reference sequence). V was clipped by 6 bases and J by 2 bases; unmatched bases: 5.

V gene TRBV19 combines with J gene TRBJ2-6, with D unresolved. The V end lost 4 bases, the J end lost 0 bases, and 4 bases lay between the germline ends. The CDR3 has 14 amino acids. CDR1 is LNHDA, CDR2 SQIVND, per germline (reference sequence). CDR3: CASSTFSGANVLTF. The CDR3 DNA follows: TGTGCCAGTAGTACATTCTCTGGGGCCAACGTCCTGACTTTC.

V and J are TRBV6-5 and TRBJ2-3; 8 bases are shared with TRBD2. This CDR3 comprises 13 residues. Germline CDR1 reads MNHEY; CDR2 reads SVGAGI. V shed 6 bases, J shed 4 bases, and the junction held 3 bases outside the gene matches. DNA of the CDR3: TGTGCCAGCAGGGGACTAGGGGCAGATACGCAGTATTTT. Its protein is CASRGLGADTQYF.

The chain couples TRBV19 to TRBJ1-4; D is perhaps TRBD1 (6 bases). This CDR3 comprises 16 residues. V gave up 5 bases and J gave up 1 base, with 14 bases separating them. Germline-derived CDR1 and CDR2 are LNHDA and SQIVND (reference sequence). The CDR3 DNA follows: TGTGCCAGTAGTCCCCGGGGGGCGTTAACTAATGAAAAACTGTTTTTT. This translates into CASSPRGALTNEKLFF.

This chain links TRBV7-9 with TRBJ2-5; D gene ambiguous. Trimming removed 1 base from V and 4 bases from J, with 4 bases in between. The germline V gene encodes CDR1 SEHNR and CDR2 FQNEAQ (reference sequence). The CDR3 covers 12 residues. The CDR3 DNA sequence: TGTGCCAGCAGCTTAGGTATAGAGACCCAGTACTTC. Translating it yields CASSLGIETQYF.

Comments on this clone: At one of its ends the junction is not consistent with the germline gene, which may arise from a read error. The chain couples TRBV7-7 to TRBJ2-5, with 10 bases identical to TRBD1. This CDR3 spans 16 amino acids. The germline V gene has CDR1 SSHAT and CDR2 FNYEAQ (reference sequence). For the CDR3, the DNA is TGTGCTAGCAGCTACCCCCGGACAGGGGGAGACGAGACCCAGTACTTC. Translation gives CASSYPRTGGDETQYF.

The table lists this clone with a few counts. The CDR3 DNA reads as TGTGCCAGCAGCCCCCAGGGTCCTACTGGGTACGAGCAGTACTTC. Its protein is CASSPQGPTGYEQYF. This chain joins TRBV2 and TRBJ2-7; TRBD1 is a possible D gene (5 bases). Germline V gene data show CDR1 as SNHLY and CDR2 as FYNNEI. V lost 6 bases, J lost 4 bases, and 19 bases lay in between. This CDR3 has 15 amino acids.

CDR3 amino acids: CASSLSGPGFGREKLFF. CDR3 sequence (DNA): TGTGCCAGCAGCCTTTCGGGCCCGGGTTTTGGGAGGGAAAAACTGTTTTTT. The chain joins TRBV7-2 to TRBJ1-4; D is ambiguous. Trimming pared 5 bases from V and 8 bases from J, leaving 24 bases between. This CDR3 has 17 amino acids. Germline CDR1 is SGHTA and CDR2 is FQGNSA.

This rearrangement joins TRBV5-4 to TRBJ2-2; 9 bases are shared with TRBD2. This CDR3 contains 16 residues. J was trimmed by 1 base and V by 4 bases; bases with no gene match: 5. Germline-derived CDR1 and CDR2 are SGHNT and YYREEE (reference sequence). CDR3 region: CASSAGLAKNTGELFF. DNA of the CDR3: TGTGCCAGCAGCGCCGGACTAGCGAAGAACACCGGGGAGCTGTTTTTT.

V gene TRBV6-5 combines with J gene TRBJ1-1; no definite D call. Germline V CDR1 and CDR2: MNHEY, SVGAGI. This CDR3 region has 12 residues. Between the trimmed V and J ends, which lost 5 bases and 10 bases, there was a span of 14 bases. The chain's CDR3 is CASSPVGGRAFF. The CDR3 DNA follows: TGTGCCAGCAGTCCGGTGGGAGGGCGAGCTTTCTTT.

The chain employs TRBV19 and TRBJ1-3; 9 bases are shared with TRBD1. The CDR3 length is 16 residues. The V segment lost 4 bases and the J segment 4 bases; nucleotides outside the gene matches: 8. The germline V gene has CDR1 LNHDA and CDR2 SQIVND (reference sequence). CDR3: CASSSRTGVLGNTIYF. CDR3 bases: TGTGCCAGTAGTAGCCGGACAGGGGTGTTGGGAAACACCATATATTTT. Based on the CDR3 plus reference TRBV19 and TRBJ1-3, the full variable domain is DGGITQSPKYLFRKEGQNVTLSCEQNLNHDAMYWYRQDPGQGLRLIYYSQIVNDFQKGDIAEGYSVSREKKESFPLTVTSAQKNPTAFYLCASSSRTGVLGNTIYFGEGSWLTVV.

This chain connects TRBV19 to TRBJ2-2; the D call may be TRBD1 or TRBD2 (5 bases each). The V gene's germline CDR1 is LNHDA and CDR2 SQIVND (reference sequence). There are 20 residues in the CDR3. The ends were cut back, 6 bases at V and 0 bases at J, with 26 bases in the middle. CDR3 sequence: CASSMRVTGTAIPNTGELFF. The CDR3 bases are TGTGCCAGTAGCATGCGGGTGACGGGGACCGCCATACCGAACACCGGGGAGCTGTTTTTT.

The V gene is TRBV7-2, the J gene TRBJ1-3, with D uncertain. Germline values: CDR1 SGHTA, CDR2 FQGNSA. This CDR3 spans 13 amino acids. V gave up 1 base and J gave up 4 bases, with 5 bases separating them. This CDR3 reads CASSLDQGNTIYF. CDR3 bases: TGTGCCAGCAGCTTAGACCAGGGAAACACCATATATTTT.

The chain employs TRBV10-2 and TRBJ1-3; tentatively, D is TRBD1 (6 bases). Germline lookup yields CDR1 WSHSY and CDR2 SAAADI. The CDR3 consists of 14 residues. V lost 5 bases to trimming and J lost 5 bases, with 13 bases between them. CDR3 sequence reads: CASSPGQRRNTIYF. As DNA, the CDR3 is TGCGCCAGCAGTCCCGGACAGCGTCGAAACACCATATATTTT.

This chain links TRBV29-1 with TRBJ1-6, with D possibly matching TRBD1 (5 bases). V gave up 4 bases and J gave up 7 bases, with 14 bases separating them. The CDR3 totals 14 residues. CDR1 and CDR2 from the germline V gene are SQVTM and ANQGSEA. The CDR3 here is CSVASGTGNSPLHF. CDR3 bases: TGCAGCGTTGCGTCAGGGACTGGGAATTCACCCCTCCACTTT.

This chain uses TRBV6-5 with TRBJ2-1, with D hard to call. Germline-derived CDR1 and CDR2 are MNHEY and SVGAGI. The V gene lost 6 bases and the J gene lost 4 bases, with 4 bases spanning the gap. CDR3 length: 11 amino acids. In nucleotides, the CDR3 is TGTGCCAGCAGGGGGTACAATGAGCAGTTCTTC. Its protein product is CASRGYNEQFF.

J is TRBJ2-3 and V is TRBV7-2, with D maybe TRBD1 (5 bases). There are 14 residues in the CDR3. Germline V gene lookup returns CDR1 SGHTA and CDR2 FQGNSA. The V end was cut by 5 bases, the J end by 4 bases, with 13 bases between. CDR3 DNA sequence: TGTGCCAGCAGCAAGGGGCCGGCAGCAGATACGCAGTATTTT. This gives the protein CASSKGPAADTQYF.

V usage is TRBV16 and J usage is TRBJ1-5, with 7 bases matching TRBD1. With V trimmed by 4 bases and J by 2 bases, 5 bases remained unmatched. CDR3 length equals 15 residues. Germline V gene data show CDR1 as KGHSY and CDR2 as FQNENV. The chain's CDR3 is CASSRQGSGNQPQHF. CDR3 bases: TGTGCCAGCAGCCGACAGGGTTCGGGCAATCAGCCCCAGCATTTT.

The chain couples TRBV7-8 to TRBJ2-5; D may be TRBD1 (5 bases). V lost 2 bases and J 3 bases, leaving 13 bases between the germline ends. This CDR3 contains 15 residues. Looked up from germline, CDR1 is SGHVS and CDR2 is FQNEAQ. The CDR3 DNA follows: TGTGCCAGCAGCTTACAGGGAAGGGTAGAAGAGACCCAGTACTTC. This codes for CASSLQGRVEETQYF.

This clone was observed once. The rearrangement joins TRBV5-1 to TRBJ2-2; D remains unclear. CDR3 length equals 14 residues. Germline V gene lookup returns CDR1 SGHRS and CDR2 YFSETQ. Deletions cut 4 bases from V and 0 bases from J, with 7 bases between. The CDR3 sequence: CASSPVTNTGELFF. CDR3 DNA: TGCGCCAGCAGCCCAGTCACGAACACCGGGGAGCTGTTTTTT.

The count of this clone is one. This chain links TRBV25-1 with TRBJ1-4, with a weak D call TRBD1 (5 bases). The germline gives CDR1 MGHDK, CDR2 SYGVNS. With 1 base removed from V and 5 bases from J, the gap between germline ends came to 8 bases. This CDR3 contains 14 residues. The CDR3 here is CASSELGGNEKLFF. The CDR3 DNA is TGTGCCAGCAGTGAATTGGGGGGGAATGAAAAACTGTTTTTT.